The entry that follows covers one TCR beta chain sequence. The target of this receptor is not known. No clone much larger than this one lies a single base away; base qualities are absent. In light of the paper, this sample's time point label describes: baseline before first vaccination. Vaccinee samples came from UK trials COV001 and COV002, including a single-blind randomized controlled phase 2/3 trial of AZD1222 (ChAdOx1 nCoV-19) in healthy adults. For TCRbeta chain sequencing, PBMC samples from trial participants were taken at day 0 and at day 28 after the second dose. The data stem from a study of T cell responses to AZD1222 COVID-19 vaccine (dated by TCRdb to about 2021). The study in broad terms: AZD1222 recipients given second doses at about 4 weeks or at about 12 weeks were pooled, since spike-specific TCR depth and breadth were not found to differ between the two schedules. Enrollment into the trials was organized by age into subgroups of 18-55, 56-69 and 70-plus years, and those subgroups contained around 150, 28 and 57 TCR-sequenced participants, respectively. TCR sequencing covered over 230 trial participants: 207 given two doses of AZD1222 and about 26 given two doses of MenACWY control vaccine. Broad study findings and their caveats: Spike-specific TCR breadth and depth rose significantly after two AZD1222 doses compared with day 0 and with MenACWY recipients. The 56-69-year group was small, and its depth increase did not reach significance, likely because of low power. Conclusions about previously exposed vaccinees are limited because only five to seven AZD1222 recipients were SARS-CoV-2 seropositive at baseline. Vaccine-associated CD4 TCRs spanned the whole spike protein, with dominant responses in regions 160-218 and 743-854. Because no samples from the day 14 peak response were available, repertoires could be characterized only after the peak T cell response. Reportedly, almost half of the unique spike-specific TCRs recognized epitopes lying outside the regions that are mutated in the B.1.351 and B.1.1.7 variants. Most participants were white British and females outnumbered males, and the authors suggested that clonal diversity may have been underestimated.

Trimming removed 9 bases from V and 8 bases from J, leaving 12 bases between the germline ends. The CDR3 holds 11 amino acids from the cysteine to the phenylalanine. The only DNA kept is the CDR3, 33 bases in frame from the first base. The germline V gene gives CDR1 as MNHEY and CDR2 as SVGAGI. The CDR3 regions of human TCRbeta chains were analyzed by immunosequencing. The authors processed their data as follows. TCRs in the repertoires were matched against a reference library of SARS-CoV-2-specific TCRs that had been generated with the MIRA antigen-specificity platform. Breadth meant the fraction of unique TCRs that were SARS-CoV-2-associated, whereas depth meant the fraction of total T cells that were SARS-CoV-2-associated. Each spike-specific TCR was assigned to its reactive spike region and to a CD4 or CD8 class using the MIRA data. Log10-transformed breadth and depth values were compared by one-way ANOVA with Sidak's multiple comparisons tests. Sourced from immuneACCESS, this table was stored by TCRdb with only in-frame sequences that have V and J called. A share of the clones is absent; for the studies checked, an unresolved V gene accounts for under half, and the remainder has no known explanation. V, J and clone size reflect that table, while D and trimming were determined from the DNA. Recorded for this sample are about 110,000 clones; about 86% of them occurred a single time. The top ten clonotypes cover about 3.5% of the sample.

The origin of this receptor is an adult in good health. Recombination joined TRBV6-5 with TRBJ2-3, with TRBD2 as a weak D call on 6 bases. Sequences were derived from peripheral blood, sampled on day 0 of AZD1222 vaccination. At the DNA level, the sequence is TGTGCCAGTAATGGGGGGACTACGCAGTATTTT. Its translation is CASNGGTTQYF.